The 31 T cell receptor beta chains given below trace back to one sample, sequenced in a study of shared clonotypes between healthy human individuals. CD45RO-negative CD8 cells positively selected for CCR7 made up the naive population, which excluded terminally differentiated effector memory CD45RA+ cells. Sequencing used immunoSEQ multiplex PCR; TCRdb keeps in-frame clones, though not all of them. The sample shows around 2,100,000 clones, about 95% of them seen only once. The sample was naive CD8+ T cells sorted from blood. These receptors all stem from a man aged 18 to 29 in good health.

This clone occurred once. The rearrangement joins TRBV6-1 to TRBJ1-1; 7 positions match TRBD1. This CDR3 comprises 12 residues. Trimming at V came to 5 bases and at J to 5 bases, leaving 2 bases not matched to a gene. Per the germline V gene, CDR1 is MNHNS and CDR2 is SASEGT. The CDR3 nucleotides read TGTGCCAGCAGTTCGACAGGGACTGAAGCTTTCTTT. Translated, it gives CASSSTGTEAFF.

To note about this clone: Other nucleotide sequences in the sample specify the same CDR3. The V and J genes are TRBV7-8 and TRBJ2-1; TRBD2 matches at 12 bases. J lost 0 bases, V lost 1 base, and 4 bases had no gene match. The length of the CDR3 is 18 residues. The germline V gene encodes CDR1 SGHVS and CDR2 FQNEAQ. The CDR3 coding sequence is TGTGCCAGCAGCTTAGGGCTAGCGGGAGGGAGCTCCTACAATGAGCAGTTCTTC. Translating it yields CASSLGLAGGSSYNEQFF. Full variable domain (missing parts from reference TRBV7-8 and TRBJ2-1): GAGVSQSPRYKVAKRGQDVALRCDPISGHVSLFWYQQALGQGPEFLTYFQNEAQLDKSGLPSDRFFAERPEGSVSTLKIQRTQQEDSAVYLCASSLGLAGGSSYNEQFFGPGTRLTVL.

The gene calls are TRBV6-5 and TRBJ1-2, with 8 bases lining up with TRBD1. Germline CDR1 and CDR2: MNHEY and SVGAGI. The J segment lost 6 bases and the V segment lost 5 bases, leaving 5 bases of the junction unmatched. The CDR3 is made up of 13 amino acids. The CDR3 protein is CASSTGQDDGYTF. In nucleotides, the CDR3 is TGTGCCAGCAGTACGGGACAGGACGATGGCTACACCTTC.

The chain carries TRBV28 and TRBJ2-2; the match to TRBD1 covers 8 bases. The CDR3 spans 15 residues. Germline V gene lookup returns CDR1 MDHEN and CDR2 SYDVKM. V gave up 5 bases and J gave up 5 bases; unmatched junction bases: 7. CDR3 loop: CASSSKQGGTGELFF. As DNA, the CDR3 is TGTGCCAGCAGTAGCAAACAGGGGGGTACCGGGGAGCTGTTTTTT.

The chain uses TRBV14 and TRBJ1-4; TRBD1 aligns across 7 bases. The CDR3 has 16 amino acids. Germline V lookup: CDR1 SGHDN, CDR2 FVKESK. V dropped 1 base and J dropped 5; count of bases not matched to a gene: 7. The CDR3 DNA sequence: TGTGCCAGCAGCCAAGGCGGGAGACAGGGAAATGAAAAACTGTTTTTT. It yields the protein CASSQGGRQGNEKLFF.

Written as DNA, the CDR3 is TGTGCCAGCAGCTTCCCGACTAGCGGGGAAAGAGATACGCAGTATTTT. As protein: CASSFPTSGERDTQYF. J is TRBJ2-3 and V is TRBV7-9, with 11 bases identical to TRBD2. The CDR3 is 16 residues long. V trimming: 3 bases; J trimming: 5 bases; junction bases outside the gene matches: 7. Germline V gives CDR1 SEHNR, CDR2 FQNEAQ (reference sequence). Using reference TRBV7-9 and TRBJ2-3 for the parts outside the CDR3, the full variable domain is DTGVSQNPRHKITKRGQNVTFRCDPISEHNRLYWYRQTLGQGPEFLTYFQNEAQLEKSRLLSDRFSAERPKGSFSTLEIQRTEQGDSAMYLCASSFPTSGERDTQYFGPGTRLTVL.

The V gene is TRBV5-6, the J gene TRBJ1-2; TRBD1 matches 11 bases. Germline V gene data show CDR1 as SGHDT and CDR2 as YYEEEE. The junction had 11 bases not matched to a gene; V was cut back by 5 bases and J by 5 bases. The CDR3 has 16 residues. CDR3 bases: TGTGCCAGCAGGATGATAACCGGGACAGGGGGATATGGCTACACCTTC. It translates to CASRMITGTGGYGYTF.

Comments on this clone: The same CDR3 arises from other DNA sequences in this sample as well. This chain connects TRBV5-6 to TRBJ2-7; 8 nucleotides line up with TRBD1. The CDR3 has 14 amino acids. Trimming cost V 2 bases and J 7 bases; bases outside gene matches: 8. Germline V CDR1 and CDR2: SGHDT, YYEEEE. The CDR3 DNA reads as TGTGCCAGCAGCTTCGGGACAGGTGGCGGGGAGCAGTACTTC. This translates into CASSFGTGGGEQYF.

The CDR3 nucleotides are TGTGCCAGCACTCCCGTCGGGGCTCTATACAATGAGCAGTTCTTC. Its translation is CASTPVGALYNEQFF. The chain combines TRBV6-5 with TRBJ2-1; D may correspond to TRBD1 or TRBD2 (5 bases each). Trimming removed 7 bases at V and 4 bases at J, with 17 bases between. Per germline, CDR1 MNHEY and CDR2 SVGAGI. The CDR3 covers 15 residues.

The chain recombines TRBV10-2 with TRBJ1-1; D unresolved. V was trimmed by 7 bases and J by 1 base, leaving 13 bases between them. The CDR3 sequence is 14 residues long. Looked up from germline, CDR1 is WSHSY and CDR2 is SAAADI. CDR3 protein: CASKVGRTNTEAFF. The CDR3 region has the DNA TGCGCCAGCAAGGTCGGTCGGACGAACACTGAAGCTTTCTTT.

The V and J genes are TRBV2 and TRBJ1-5; TRBD1 agrees at 11 bases. The junction had 11 bases not matched to a gene; V was cut back by 6 bases and J by 7 bases. In germline, CDR1 is SNHLY, CDR2 FYNNEI. CDR3 length: 16 residues. The CDR3 reads CASRLDGQGAWQPQHF. The CDR3 nucleotides read TGTGCCAGCAGGTTGGATGGACAGGGGGCCTGGCAGCCCCAGCATTTT.

The V and J genes are TRBV4-1 and TRBJ1-2, with D possibly TRBD1 on 6 matching bases. The CDR3 is made up of 15 amino acids. Trimming took 1 base from V and 2 from J, leaving 11 bases between them. Germline CDR1 and CDR2: MGHRA and YSYEKL. CDR3 in amino acids: CASSQVWGLNYGYTF. In nucleotides, the CDR3 is TGCGCCAGCAGCCAAGTTTGGGGGCTCAACTATGGCTACACCTTC.

The chain is built from TRBV19 and TRBJ1-1; no definite D call. CDR1 is LNHDA, CDR2 SQIVND, per germline (reference sequence). The V and J ends lost 5 bases and 1 base respectively, with 11 bases between them. This CDR3 has 14 amino acids. CDR3 sequence: CASSPRHSNTEAFF. The DNA for the CDR3 is TGTGCCAGTAGTCCCCGCCATTCGAACACTGAAGCTTTCTTT.

Points on this clone: The sample contains more than one DNA sequence encoding this CDR3. The gene calls are TRBV5-1 and TRBJ2-5; 7 positions agree with TRBD2. Germline V gene sequence: CDR1 SGHRS, CDR2 YFSETQ. The ends lost 0 bases at V and 1 base at J; junction bases unmatched: 0. The CDR3 has 14 amino acids. This CDR3 reads CASSLGEGQETQYF. The DNA for the CDR3 is TGCGCCAGCAGCTTGGGGGAGGGCCAAGAGACCCAGTACTTC.

The chain joins TRBV7-9 to TRBJ1-1; 8 bases map to TRBD1. Germline V lookup: CDR1 SEHNR, CDR2 FQNEAQ (reference sequence). CDR3 length equals 16 residues. Trimming cost V 4 bases and J 2 bases; bases outside gene matches: 9. DNA for the CDR3: TGTGCCAGCAGCTCCGGACAGGGAGGGCCTAACACTGAAGCTTTCTTT. It specifies CASSSGQGGPNTEAFF.

Comment on this clone: The sample has other DNA sequences that encode this CDR3 too. The chain joins TRBV5-1 to TRBJ2-7; a weak D match, TRBD2 (7 bases). This CDR3 comprises 13 residues. Germline values: CDR1 SGHRS, CDR2 YFSETQ. Trimming pared 2 bases from V and 4 bases from J, leaving 10 bases between. Here the CDR3 DNA reads TGCGCCAGCAGCTTCGGGGGGCTGTACGAGCAGTACTTC. The encoded protein is CASSFGGLYEQYF.

The chain carries TRBV27 and TRBJ2-5; 14 bases match TRBD2. The V segment lost 8 bases and the J segment 4 bases; nucleotides outside the gene matches: 9. Germline V gives CDR1 MNHEY, CDR2 SMNVEV (reference sequence). The CDR3 runs to 16 residues. CDR3 coding DNA: TGTGCCAGCGCCGAGACTAGCGGGGGGGCCATAGAGACCCAGTACTTC. Protein product: CASAETSGGAIETQYF.

The chain carries TRBV29-1 and TRBJ2-1; unclear D gene. Germline V gives CDR1 SQVTM, CDR2 ANQGSEA. Deletions cut 6 bases from V and 9 bases from J, with 24 bases between. The CDR3 length is 15 residues. This chain's CDR3 is CSVEPLKSGSREQFF. The CDR3 nucleotides read TGCAGCGTGGAACCCCTCAAGTCGGGCTCCCGTGAGCAGTTCTTC.

Remarks on this clone: The sample contains more than one DNA sequence encoding this CDR3. The chain combines TRBV6-5 with TRBJ2-3, with 8 bases aligning to TRBD1. Germline values: CDR1 MNHEY, CDR2 SVGAGI. V lost 6 bases and J lost 5; bases outside the gene matches: 7. This CDR3 is 14 amino acids long. The CDR3 DNA sequence: TGTGCCAGCAGCTACGGGACAGGCGTAGATACGCAGTATTTT. This encodes CASSYGTGVDTQYF.

V and J are TRBV4-3 and TRBJ2-7; 10 bases are shared with TRBD2. V gave up 4 bases and J gave up 4 bases; unmatched junction bases: 7. The CDR3 sequence is 15 residues long. Germline V gives CDR1 LGHNA, CDR2 YSLEER. Here the CDR3 DNA reads TGCGCCAGCAGCCCGTTACTAGCGGGGAATTACGAGCAGTACTTC. The encoded protein is CASSPLLAGNYEQYF.

V usage is TRBV27 and J usage is TRBJ2-2; 7 positions agree with TRBD1. V lost 1 base, J lost 7 bases, and 3 bases stayed unmatched. The CDR3 is made up of 14 amino acids. Germline V gene lookup returns CDR1 MNHEY and CDR2 SMNVEV (reference sequence). The CDR3 DNA reads TGTGCCAGCAGTTTATGGGACAGTCGCGGGGAGCTGTTTTTT. Protein: CASSLWDSRGELFF.

This rearrangement joins TRBV19 to TRBJ2-7; 10 bases align to TRBD1. The CDR3 sequence is 15 residues long. V shed 3 bases and J 3 bases; nucleotides not matched to a gene: 5. Germline loops: CDR1 LNHDA, CDR2 SQIVND (reference sequence). The CDR3 coding sequence is TGTGCCAGTAGTATCAGGGGACAGGGGCTCTACGAGCAGTACTTC. Protein sequence: CASSIRGQGLYEQYF.

This clone was found a few times. The gene calls are TRBV7-8 and TRBJ1-2; 8 nucleotides align to TRBD1. Germline V gives CDR1 SGHVS, CDR2 FQNEAQ. The CDR3 consists of 14 residues. V shed 3 bases, J shed 3 bases, and the junction held 3 bases outside the gene matches. CDR3 bases: TGTGCCAGCAGCTTGGCAGGGGGCTACTATGGCTACACCTTC. It encodes CASSLAGGYYGYTF.

The J gene is TRBJ2-5, the V gene TRBV5-1; tentatively, D is TRBD1 (6 bases). The CDR3 length is 13 residues. Per germline, CDR1 SGHRS and CDR2 YFSETQ. V lost 3 bases and J 4 bases, leaving 10 bases between the germline ends. As DNA, the CDR3 is TGCGCCAGCAGCTCGACAGGATCAGAGACCCAGTACTTC. The encoded protein is CASSSTGSETQYF.

The CDR3 loop reads CSVEVSTDTQYF. In nucleotides, the CDR3 is TGCAGCGTTGAGGTGAGCACAGATACGCAGTATTTT. The chain uses TRBV29-1 and TRBJ2-3; D not certain. Germline V gives CDR1 SQVTM, CDR2 ANQGSEA. CDR3 length equals 12 residues. With 3 bases removed from V and 0 bases from J, the gap between germline ends came to 4 bases.

This clone came up a few times. At the DNA level, this CDR3 is encoded by other sequences in the same sample as well. The chain links TRBV7-9 to TRBJ1-1; D remains unclear. Germline assignment: CDR1 SEHNR and CDR2 FQNEAQ (reference sequence). The CDR3 runs to 11 residues. V was cut by 3 bases and J by 4 bases, with 3 bases left in between. The CDR3 loop reads CASSLITEAFF. Here the CDR3 DNA reads TGTGCCAGCAGCTTGATCACTGAAGCTTTCTTT.

The chain recombines TRBV5-1 with TRBJ1-1; no definite D call. V was trimmed by 0 bases and J by 4 bases, leaving 7 bases between them. Germline CDR1 is SGHRS and CDR2 is YFSETQ. CDR3 size: 13 residues. CDR3 DNA: TGCGCCAGCAGCTTGGGTATAGGCACTGAAGCTTTCTTT. As protein: CASSLGIGTEAFF.

The CDR3 reads CASSLGQGMNEQYF. The CDR3 DNA reads TGCGCCAGCAGCTTGGGGCAGGGGATGAACGAGCAGTACTTC. The chain couples TRBV5-1 to TRBJ2-7; maybe TRBD1 (6 bases). Germline V CDR1 and CDR2: SGHRS, YFSETQ. The CDR3 extends over 14 amino acids. V lost 0 bases and J lost 5, with 12 bases in between.

J is TRBJ1-5 and V is TRBV6-1; TRBD1 agrees at 9 bases. This CDR3 contains 15 residues. Germline CDR1 is MNHNS and CDR2 is SASEGT. V shed 4 bases, J shed 8 bases, and the junction held 9 bases outside the gene matches. The CDR3 nucleotides are TGTGCCAGCAGTGTCCAGACAGGGGGTAAGGAGCCCCAGCATTTT. This codes for CASSVQTGGKEPQHF.

The chain carries TRBV7-9 and TRBJ1-4; D remains ambiguous. The CDR3 runs 14 residues. Trimming took off 3 bases at V and 8 bases at J, with 13 bases between the two ends. CDR1 and CDR2 from the germline V gene are SEHNR and FQNEAQ (reference sequence). DNA for the CDR3: TGTGCCAGCAGCTTCCTTAGTGGTGGAGAAAAACTGTTTTTT. Translation: CASSFLSGGEKLFF.

The chain couples TRBV4-1 to TRBJ2-2; 8 bases align to TRBD2. This CDR3 is 17 amino acids long. Germline loops: CDR1 MGHRA, CDR2 YSYEKL. J was trimmed by 2 bases and V by 0 bases; bases with no gene match: 5. This chain's CDR3 is CASSQEAGGENTGELFF. For the CDR3, the DNA is TGCGCCAGCAGCCAAGAGGCGGGGGGCGAAAACACCGGGGAGCTGTTTTTT.